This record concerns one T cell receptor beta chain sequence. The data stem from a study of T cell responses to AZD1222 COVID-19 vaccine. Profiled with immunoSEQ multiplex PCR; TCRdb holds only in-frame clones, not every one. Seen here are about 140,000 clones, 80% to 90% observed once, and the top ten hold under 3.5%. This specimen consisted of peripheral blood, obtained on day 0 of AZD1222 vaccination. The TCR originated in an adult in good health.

The CDR3 reads CASSSPGGGAGGYTF. As DNA, the CDR3 is TGTGCCAGCAGTAGCCCTGGGGGGGGCGCGGGAGGCTACACCTTC. This chain joins TRBV28 and TRBJ1-2; TRBD1 might be the D (6 bases). Germline V CDR1 and CDR2: MDHEN, SYDVKM. The V and J ends lost 5 bases and 8 bases respectively, with 21 bases between them. The CDR3 length is 15 residues.